This T cell receptor (beta chain) was sequenced for a study of metastatic and nonmetastatic thyroid tumors. As for the study in general: For malignant and benign thyroid patients, tumor or nodule tissue and blood were the sources whose repertoires were compared. General study points: Benign nodules reportedly had significantly lower TCR beta diversity than malignant thyroid tumors in blood and tumor.

Original handling: The authors used CDR3 differences across clinicopathological groups to build a distant-metastasis classifier for papillary thyroid cancer. TCRdb re-clonotyped the PCR reads via MiXCR. Here the V and J calls rest on TCRdb's processing, not on the authors' analysis. The table records about 15,000 clones, around 3.8% of them present only once. By its share, this clone is medium-sized. No antigen is known for it. Deletions cut 4 bases from V and 2 bases from J, with 12 bases between. CDR3 size: 14 residues. Germline V gene lookup returns CDR1 SNHLY and CDR2 FYNNEI. Every patient underwent thyroid surgery untreated.

This sequence joins TRBV2 and TRBJ2-7, with a tentative D call TRBD2 (6 bases). The specimen was tumor tissue. The TCR was taken from a female donor with papillary thyroid cancer or a benign thyroid nodule (not recorded which). Some clones in this sample may be carry-over from other donors' samples. CDR3 amino acids: CASSVYSGAYEQYF. The DNA of the CDR3 is TGTGCCAGCAGTGTATATAGCGGAGCCTACGAGCAGTACTTC.